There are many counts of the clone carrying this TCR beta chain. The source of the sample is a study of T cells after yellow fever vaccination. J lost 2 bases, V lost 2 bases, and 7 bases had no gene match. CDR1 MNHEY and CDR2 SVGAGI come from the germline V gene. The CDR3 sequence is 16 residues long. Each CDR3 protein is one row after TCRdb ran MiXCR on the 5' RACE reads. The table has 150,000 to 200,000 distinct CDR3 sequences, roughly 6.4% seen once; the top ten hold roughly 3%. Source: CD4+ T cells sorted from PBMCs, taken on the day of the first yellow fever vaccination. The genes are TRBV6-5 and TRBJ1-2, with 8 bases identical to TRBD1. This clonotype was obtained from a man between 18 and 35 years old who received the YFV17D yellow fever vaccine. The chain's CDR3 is CASSYSPRDRNYGYTF. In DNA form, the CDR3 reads TGTGCCAGCAGTTACAGCCCCCGGGACAGGAACTATGGCTACACCTTC.